This T cell receptor beta chain was observed in a study of PD-L1 blockade in urothelial cancer. Study background: Researchers looked at the blood 3 weeks (second dose) and 6 weeks after treatment began.

Measured with immunoSEQ multiplex PCR; TCRdb has only the in-frame clones, and not every one. The repertoire holds tens of thousands of clones, nearly 85% seen once, with 5.8% in the top ten. This sample comprised PBMCs, obtained around atezolizumab (anti-PD-L1) treatment. This sequence was found in a man aged 40-55 years with urothelial cancer.

CDR3 nucleotide sequence: TGTGCCAGCAGTTTGTCCCCCCCAGGGAACGTGGGCGAGCAGTACTTC. Translated, it gives CASSLSPPGNVGEQYF. The chain uses TRBV28 and TRBJ2-7; a possible D gene is TRBD1 (5 bases). Germline lookup yields CDR1 MDHEN and CDR2 SYDVKM. The CDR3 consists of 16 residues. Trimming cost V 3 bases and J 6 bases, with 21 bases left between them.